This T cell receptor beta chain was identified in a study of early T cells in non-severe SARS-CoV-2 infection. The wider study: Sequencing of unsorted whole blood was done on bulk RNA, leaving chains unpaired.

Germline loops: CDR1 MDHEN, CDR2 SYDVKM. Trimming stripped 7 bases from V and 0 bases from J, with 4 bases between. The CDR3 is 12 residues long. This clonotype was observed at least ten times. The TCR library protocol attached unique molecular identifiers to the individual cDNA molecules. TCRdb re-derived calls from the 5' RACE reads in MiXCR, one entry per CDR3 protein. The sample contains 50,000 or so distinct CDR3 sequences, roughly an eighth of which appear only once. This receptor was obtained from an adult who was a healthcare worker with PCR-confirmed SARS-CoV-2 infection or an uninfected control (not recorded which). The sequencing sample was made of whole blood. The chain joins TRBV28 to TRBJ2-1; no firm D call. The CDR3 is CASTSSYNEQFF. CDR3 bases: TGTGCCAGCACGAGCTCCTACAATGAGCAGTTCTTC.